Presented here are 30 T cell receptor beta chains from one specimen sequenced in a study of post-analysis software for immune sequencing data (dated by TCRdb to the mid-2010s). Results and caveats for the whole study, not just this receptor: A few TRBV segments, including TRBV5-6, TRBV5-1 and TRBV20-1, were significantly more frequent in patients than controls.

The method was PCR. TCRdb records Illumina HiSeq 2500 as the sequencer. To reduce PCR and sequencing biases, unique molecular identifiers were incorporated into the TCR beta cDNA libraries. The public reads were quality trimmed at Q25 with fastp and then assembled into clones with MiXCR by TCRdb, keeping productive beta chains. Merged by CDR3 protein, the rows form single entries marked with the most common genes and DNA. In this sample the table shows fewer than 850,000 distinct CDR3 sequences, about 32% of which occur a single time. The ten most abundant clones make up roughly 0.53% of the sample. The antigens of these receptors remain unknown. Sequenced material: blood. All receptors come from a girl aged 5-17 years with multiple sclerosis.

The CDR3 region has the DNA TGTGCCACCAGCAGAGGGGGACAGGGTTCGGTCGAGCAGTACTTC. It codes for CATSRGGQGSVEQYF. V gene TRBV15 combines with J gene TRBJ2-7, with TRBD1 identical over 9 bases. Per germline, CDR1 LNHNV and CDR2 YYDKDF (reference sequence). The CDR3 is made up of 15 amino acids. The ends lost 1 base at V and 6 bases at J; junction bases unmatched: 7.

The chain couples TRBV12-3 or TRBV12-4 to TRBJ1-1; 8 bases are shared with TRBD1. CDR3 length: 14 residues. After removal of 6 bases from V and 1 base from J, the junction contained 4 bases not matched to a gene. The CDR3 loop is CASRWTGSNTEAFF. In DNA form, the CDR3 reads TGTGCCAGCAGGTGGACAGGGTCGAACACTGAAGCTTTCTTT.

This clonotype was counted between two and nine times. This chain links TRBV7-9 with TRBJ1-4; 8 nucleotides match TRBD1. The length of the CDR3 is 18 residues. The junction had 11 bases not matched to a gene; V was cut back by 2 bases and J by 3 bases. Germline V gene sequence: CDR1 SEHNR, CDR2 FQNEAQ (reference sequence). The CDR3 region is CASSLKWMGTGPNEKLFF. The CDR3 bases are TGTGCCAGCAGCTTAAAATGGATGGGGACAGGCCCTAATGAAAAACTGTTTTTT.

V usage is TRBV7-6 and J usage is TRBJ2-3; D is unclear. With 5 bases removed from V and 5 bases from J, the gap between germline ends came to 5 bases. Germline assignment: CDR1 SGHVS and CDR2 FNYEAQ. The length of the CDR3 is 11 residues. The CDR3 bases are TGTGCCAGCAGCCAACAAGATACGCAGTATTTT. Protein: CASSQQDTQYF.

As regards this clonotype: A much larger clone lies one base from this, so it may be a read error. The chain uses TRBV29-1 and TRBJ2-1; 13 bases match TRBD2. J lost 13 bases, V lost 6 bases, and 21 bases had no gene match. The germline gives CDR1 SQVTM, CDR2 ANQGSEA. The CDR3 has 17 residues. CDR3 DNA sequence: TGCAGCGTCATCGGACTAGCGGGAGAGGGGGTACGGGAGACCCAGTTCTTC. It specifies CSVIGLAGEGVRETQFF.

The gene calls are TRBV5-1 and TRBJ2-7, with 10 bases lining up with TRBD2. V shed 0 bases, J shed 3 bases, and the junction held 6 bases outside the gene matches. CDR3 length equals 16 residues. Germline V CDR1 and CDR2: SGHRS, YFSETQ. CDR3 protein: CASSLGTSGGIYEQYF. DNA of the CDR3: TGCGCCAGCAGCTTGGGGACTAGCGGAGGTATCTACGAGCAGTACTTC.

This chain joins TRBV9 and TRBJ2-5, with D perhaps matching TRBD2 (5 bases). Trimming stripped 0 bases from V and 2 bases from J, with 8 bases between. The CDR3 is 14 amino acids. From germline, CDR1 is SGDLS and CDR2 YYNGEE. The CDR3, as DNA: TGTGCCAGCAGCGTAGGGCTAGCTCAAGAGACCCAGTACTTC. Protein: CASSVGLAQETQYF.

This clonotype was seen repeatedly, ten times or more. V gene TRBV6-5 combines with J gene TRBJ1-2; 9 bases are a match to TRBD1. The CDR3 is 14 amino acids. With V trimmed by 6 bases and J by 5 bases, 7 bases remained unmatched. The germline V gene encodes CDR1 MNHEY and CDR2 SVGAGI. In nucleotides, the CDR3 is TGTGCCAGCAGACGTCCGGGACAGGGATATGGCTACACCTTC. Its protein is CASRRPGQGYGYTF.

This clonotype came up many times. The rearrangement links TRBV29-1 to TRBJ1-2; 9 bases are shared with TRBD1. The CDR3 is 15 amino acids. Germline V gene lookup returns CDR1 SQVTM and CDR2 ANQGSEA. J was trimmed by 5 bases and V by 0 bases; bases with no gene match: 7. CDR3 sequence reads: CSVEDLGDRGYGYTF. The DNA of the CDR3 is TGCAGCGTTGAAGATCTTGGTGACAGGGGGTATGGCTACACCTTC.

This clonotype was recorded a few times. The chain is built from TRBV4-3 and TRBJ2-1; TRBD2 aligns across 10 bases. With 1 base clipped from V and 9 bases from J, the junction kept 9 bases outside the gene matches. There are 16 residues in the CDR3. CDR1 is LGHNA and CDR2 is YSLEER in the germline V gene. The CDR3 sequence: CASSQVSSGRASEQFF. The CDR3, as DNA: TGCGCCAGCAGCCAAGTCTCGAGCGGGAGGGCCAGTGAGCAGTTCTTC.

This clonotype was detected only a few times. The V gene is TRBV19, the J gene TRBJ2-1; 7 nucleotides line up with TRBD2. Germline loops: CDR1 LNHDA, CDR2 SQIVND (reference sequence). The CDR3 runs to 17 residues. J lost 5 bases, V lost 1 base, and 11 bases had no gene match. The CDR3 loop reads CASSIVLARDLHNEQFF. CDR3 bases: TGTGCCAGTAGTATAGTACTAGCGAGGGACCTTCACAATGAGCAGTTCTTC. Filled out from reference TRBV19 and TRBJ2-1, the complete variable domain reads DGGITQSPKYLFRKEGQNVTLSCEQNLNHDAMYWYRQDPGQGLRLIYYSQIVNDFQKGDIAEGYSVSREKKESFPLTVTSAQKNPTAFYLCASSIVLARDLHNEQFFGPGTRLTVL.

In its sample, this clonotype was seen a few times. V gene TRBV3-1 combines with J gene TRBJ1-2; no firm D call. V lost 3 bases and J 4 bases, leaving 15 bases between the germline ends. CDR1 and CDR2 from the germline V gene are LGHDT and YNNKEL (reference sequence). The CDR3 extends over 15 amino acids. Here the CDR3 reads CASSQAGGRVYGYTF. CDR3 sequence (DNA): TGTGCCAGCAGCCAGGCGGGCGGGCGCGTCTATGGCTACACCTTC.

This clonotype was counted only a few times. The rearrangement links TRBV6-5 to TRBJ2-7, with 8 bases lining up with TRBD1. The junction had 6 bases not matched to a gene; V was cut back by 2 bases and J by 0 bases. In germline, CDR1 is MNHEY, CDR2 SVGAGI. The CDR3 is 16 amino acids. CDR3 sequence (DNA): TGTGCCAGCAGTTACCGGGACAGGCCAACCTCCTACGAGCAGTACTTC. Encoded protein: CASSYRDRPTSYEQYF.

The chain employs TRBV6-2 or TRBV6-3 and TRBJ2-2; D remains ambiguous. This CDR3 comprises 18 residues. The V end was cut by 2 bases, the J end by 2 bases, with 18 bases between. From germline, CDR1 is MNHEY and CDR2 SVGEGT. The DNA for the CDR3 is TGTGCCAGCAGTTACCTAAGCAGCGCCTCCCCCAACACCGGGGAGCTGTTTTTT. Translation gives CASSYLSSASPNTGELFF.

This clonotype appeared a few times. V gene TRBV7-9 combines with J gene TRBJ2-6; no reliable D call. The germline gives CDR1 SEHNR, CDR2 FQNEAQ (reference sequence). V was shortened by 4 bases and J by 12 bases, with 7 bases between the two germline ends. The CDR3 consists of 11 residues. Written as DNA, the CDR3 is TGTGCCAGCAGCTCTCGCCCCGTCCTGACTTTC. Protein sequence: CASSSRPVLTF. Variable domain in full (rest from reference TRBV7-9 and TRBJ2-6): DTGVSQNPRHKITKRGQNVTFRCDPISEHNRLYWYRQTLGQGPEFLTYFQNEAQLEKSRLLSDRFSAERPKGSFSTLEIQRTEQGDSAMYLCASSSRPVLTFGAGSRLTVL.

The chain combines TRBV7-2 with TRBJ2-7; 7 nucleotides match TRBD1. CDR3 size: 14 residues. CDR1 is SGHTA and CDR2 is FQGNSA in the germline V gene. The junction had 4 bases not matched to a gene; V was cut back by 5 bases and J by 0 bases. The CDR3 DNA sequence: TGTGCCAGCAGCCGACAGGGCAGCTCCTACGAGCAGTACGTC. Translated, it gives CASSRQGSSYEQYV.

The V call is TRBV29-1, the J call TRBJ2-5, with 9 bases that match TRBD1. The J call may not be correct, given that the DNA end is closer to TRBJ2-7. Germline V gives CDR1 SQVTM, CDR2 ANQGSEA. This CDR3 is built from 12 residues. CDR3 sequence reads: CSVGTGRHEQYF. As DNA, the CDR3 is TGCAGCGTGGGGACAGGGCGCCACGAGCAGTACTTC.

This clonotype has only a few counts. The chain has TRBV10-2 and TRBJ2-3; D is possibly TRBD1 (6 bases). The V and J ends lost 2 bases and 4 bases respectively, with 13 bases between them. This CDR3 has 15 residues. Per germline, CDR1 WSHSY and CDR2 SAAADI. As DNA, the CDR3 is TGCGCCAGCAGTGAGACAGGGTTTAGGGCAGATACGCAGTATTTT. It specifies CASSETGFRADTQYF.

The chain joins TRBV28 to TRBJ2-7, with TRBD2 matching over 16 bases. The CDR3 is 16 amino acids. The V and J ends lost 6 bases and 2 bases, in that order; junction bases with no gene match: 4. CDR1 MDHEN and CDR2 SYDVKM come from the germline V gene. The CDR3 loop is CASRGLAGGRPYEQYF. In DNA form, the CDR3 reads TGTGCCAGCAGGGGACTAGCGGGAGGGCGCCCCTACGAGCAGTACTTC.

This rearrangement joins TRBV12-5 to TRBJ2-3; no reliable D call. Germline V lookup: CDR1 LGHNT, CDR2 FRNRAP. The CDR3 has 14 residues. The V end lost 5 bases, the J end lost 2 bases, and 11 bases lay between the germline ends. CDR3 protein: CASGPSLHTDTQYF. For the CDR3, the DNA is TGTGCTAGTGGTCCGTCTCTCCACACAGATACGCAGTATTTT.

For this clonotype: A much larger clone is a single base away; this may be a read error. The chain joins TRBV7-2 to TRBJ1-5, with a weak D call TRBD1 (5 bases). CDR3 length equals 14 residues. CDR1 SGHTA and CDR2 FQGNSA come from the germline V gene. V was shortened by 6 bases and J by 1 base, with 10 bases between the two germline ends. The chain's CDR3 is CASRPRDSNQPQHF. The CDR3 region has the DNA TGTGCCAGCAGACCCCGGGACAGCAATCAGCCCCAGCATTTT. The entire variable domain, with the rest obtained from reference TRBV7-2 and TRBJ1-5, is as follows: GAGVSQSPSNKVTEKGKDVELRCDPISGHTALYWYRQSLGQGLEFLIYFQGNSAPDKSGLPSDRFSAERTGGSVSTLTIQRTQQEDSAVYLCASRPRDSNQPQHFGDGTRLSIL.

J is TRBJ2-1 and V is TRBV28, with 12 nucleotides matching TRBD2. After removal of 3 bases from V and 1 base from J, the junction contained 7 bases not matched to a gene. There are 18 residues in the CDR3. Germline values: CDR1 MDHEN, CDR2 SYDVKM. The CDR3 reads CASSLTSGGLPSYNEQFF. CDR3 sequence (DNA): TGTGCCAGCAGTTTGACTAGCGGGGGCCTTCCTTCCTACAATGAGCAGTTCTTC.

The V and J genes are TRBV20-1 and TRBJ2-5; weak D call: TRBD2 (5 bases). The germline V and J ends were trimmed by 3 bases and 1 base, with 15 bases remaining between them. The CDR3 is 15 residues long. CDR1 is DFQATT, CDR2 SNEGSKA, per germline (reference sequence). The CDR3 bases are TGCAGTGCTAGTTCCCTAGCAGTCACCCAAGAGACCCAGTACTTC. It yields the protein CSASSLAVTQETQYF.

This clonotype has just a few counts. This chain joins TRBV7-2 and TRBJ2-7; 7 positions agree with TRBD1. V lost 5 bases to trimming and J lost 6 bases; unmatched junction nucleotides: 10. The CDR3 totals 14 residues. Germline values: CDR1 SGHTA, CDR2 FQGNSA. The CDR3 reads CASSTGTALGEQYF. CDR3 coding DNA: TGTGCCAGCAGCACGGGGACAGCTCTCGGCGAGCAGTACTTC.

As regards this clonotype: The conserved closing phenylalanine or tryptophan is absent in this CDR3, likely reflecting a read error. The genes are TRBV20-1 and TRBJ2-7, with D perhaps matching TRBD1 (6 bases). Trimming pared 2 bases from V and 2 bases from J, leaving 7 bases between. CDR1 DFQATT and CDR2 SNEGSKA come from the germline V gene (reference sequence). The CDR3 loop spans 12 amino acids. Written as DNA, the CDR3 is TGCAGTGCTAGAAACAGGGCCTACGAGCAGTACCTC. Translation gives CSARNRAYEQYL.

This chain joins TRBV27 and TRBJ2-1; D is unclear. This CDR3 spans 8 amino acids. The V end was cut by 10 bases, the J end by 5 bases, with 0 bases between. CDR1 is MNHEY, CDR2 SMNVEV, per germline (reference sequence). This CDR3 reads CANNEQFF. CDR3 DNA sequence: TGTGCCAACAATGAGCAGTTCTTC.

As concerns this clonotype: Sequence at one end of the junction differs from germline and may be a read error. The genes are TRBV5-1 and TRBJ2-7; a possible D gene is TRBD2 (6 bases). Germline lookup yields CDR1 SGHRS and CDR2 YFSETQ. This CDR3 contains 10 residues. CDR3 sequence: CAGREDEQYF. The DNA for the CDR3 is TGCGCCGGCAGGGAGGATGAGCAGTACTTC.

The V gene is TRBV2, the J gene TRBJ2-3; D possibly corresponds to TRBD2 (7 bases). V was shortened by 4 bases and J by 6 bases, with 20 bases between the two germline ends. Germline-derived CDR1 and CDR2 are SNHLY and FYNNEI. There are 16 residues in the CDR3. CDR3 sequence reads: CASSVRGDRAGDTQYF. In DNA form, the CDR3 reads TGTGCCAGCAGTGTAAGGGGGGACCGAGCGGGGGATACGCAGTATTTT. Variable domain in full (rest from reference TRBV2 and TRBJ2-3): EPEVTQTPSHQVTQMGQEVILRCVPISNHLYFYWYRQILGQKVEFLVSFYNNEISEKSEIFDDQFSVERPDGSNFTLKIRSTKLEDSAMYFCASSVRGDRAGDTQYFGPGTRLTVL.

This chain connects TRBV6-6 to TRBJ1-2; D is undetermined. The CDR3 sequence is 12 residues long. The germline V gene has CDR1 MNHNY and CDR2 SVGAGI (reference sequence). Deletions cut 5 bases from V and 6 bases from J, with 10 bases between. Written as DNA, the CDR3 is TGTGCCAGCAGTGACTACGGCCATGGCTACACCTTC. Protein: CASSDYGHGYTF.

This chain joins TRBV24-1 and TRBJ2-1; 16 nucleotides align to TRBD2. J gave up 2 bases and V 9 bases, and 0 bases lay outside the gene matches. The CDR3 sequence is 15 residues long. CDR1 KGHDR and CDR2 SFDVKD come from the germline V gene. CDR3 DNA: TGTGCCACCGGGACTAGCGGGAGGGCCTACAATGAGCAGTTCTTC. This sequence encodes CATGTSGRAYNEQFF.